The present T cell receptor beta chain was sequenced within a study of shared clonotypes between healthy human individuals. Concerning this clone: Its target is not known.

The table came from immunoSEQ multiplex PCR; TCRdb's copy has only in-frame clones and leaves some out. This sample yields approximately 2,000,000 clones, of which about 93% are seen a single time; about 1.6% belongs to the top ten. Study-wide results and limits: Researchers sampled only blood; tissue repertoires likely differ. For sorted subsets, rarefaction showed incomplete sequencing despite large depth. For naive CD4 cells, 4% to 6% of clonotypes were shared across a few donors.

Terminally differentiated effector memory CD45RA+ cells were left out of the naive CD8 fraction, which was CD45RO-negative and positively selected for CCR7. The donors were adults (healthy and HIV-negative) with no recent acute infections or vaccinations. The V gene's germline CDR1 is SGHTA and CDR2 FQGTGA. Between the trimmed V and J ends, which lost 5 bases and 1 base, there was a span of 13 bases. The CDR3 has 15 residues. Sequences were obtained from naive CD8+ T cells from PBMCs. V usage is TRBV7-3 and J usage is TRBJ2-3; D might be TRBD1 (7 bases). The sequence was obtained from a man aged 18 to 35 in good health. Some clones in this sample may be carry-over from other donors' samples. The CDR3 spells CASSLAGQRTDTQYF. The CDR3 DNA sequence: TGTGCCAGCAGCCTGGCGGGACAGCGCACAGATACGCAGTATTTT.